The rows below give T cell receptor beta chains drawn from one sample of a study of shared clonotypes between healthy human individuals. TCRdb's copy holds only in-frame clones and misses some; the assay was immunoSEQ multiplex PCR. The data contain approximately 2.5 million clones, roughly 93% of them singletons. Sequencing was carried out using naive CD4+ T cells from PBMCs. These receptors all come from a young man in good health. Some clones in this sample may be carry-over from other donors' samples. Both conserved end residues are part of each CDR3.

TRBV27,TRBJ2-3,CASSSGAVRTTDTQYF
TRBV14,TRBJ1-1,CASSQREYMNTEAFF
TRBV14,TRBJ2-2,CASSQDYNTGELFF
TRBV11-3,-,CASSLQTGQGPYEQYF
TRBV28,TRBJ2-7,CASRSGQLNYEQYF
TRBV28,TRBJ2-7,CASTRAGNYEQYF
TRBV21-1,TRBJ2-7,CASSKAPVTSYEQYF
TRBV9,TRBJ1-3,CASSARTGGIGNTIYF
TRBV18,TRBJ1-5,CASSPRAGDRGTISNQPQHF
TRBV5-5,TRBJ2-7,CASSLDVGFEQYF
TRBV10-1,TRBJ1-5,CASTLDRGSPISGSNQPQHF
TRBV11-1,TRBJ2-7,CASSLEVYEQYF
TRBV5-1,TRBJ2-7,CASSLYEDRTKQYF
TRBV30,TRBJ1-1,CAWRTGSRGTEAFF
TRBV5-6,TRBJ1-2,CASSRPGQATYGYTF
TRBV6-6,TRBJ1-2,CASSYSRALNYGYTF
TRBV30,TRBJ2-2,CAWRGGQGPTGELFF
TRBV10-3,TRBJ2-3,CAISEERERTDTQYF
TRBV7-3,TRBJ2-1,CASSSTSVNEQFF
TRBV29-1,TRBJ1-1,CSAVGNRAFF
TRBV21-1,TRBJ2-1,CASSKGARGPANEQFF
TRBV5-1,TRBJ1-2,CASSLENYGYTF
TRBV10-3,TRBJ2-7,CAISEYPPGQTYEQYF
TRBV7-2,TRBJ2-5,CASSYPWETQYF
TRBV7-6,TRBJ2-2,CASSNQGVPGELFF
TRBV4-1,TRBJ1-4,CASSQRTVPNEKLFF
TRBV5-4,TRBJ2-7,CASSPDQGQIYEQYF
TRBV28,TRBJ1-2,CASSETALWGYTF
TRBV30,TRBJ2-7,CACRDSIYEQYF
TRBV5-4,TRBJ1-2,CASSLSFSAGGYTF
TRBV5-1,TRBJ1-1,CASSLGVQIGTEAFF
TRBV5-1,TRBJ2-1,CASSSSGTSSSYNEQFF
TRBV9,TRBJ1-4,CASSVGSGVYREKLFF
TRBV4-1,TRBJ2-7,CASSQEGAGVGEQYF
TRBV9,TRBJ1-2,CASSPGRATASNYGYTF
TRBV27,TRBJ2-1,CASSLWGRGDYNEQFF
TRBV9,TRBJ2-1,CASSVQGEPGSEQFF
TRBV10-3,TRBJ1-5,CAISESRDGQGNNQPQHF
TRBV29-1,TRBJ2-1,CSSPLAGGFNEQFF
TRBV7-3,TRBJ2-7,CASSLLTDTEQYF
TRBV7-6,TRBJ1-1,CASSLGQGAGTEAFF
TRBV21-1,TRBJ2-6,CASSKGGYSGANVLTF
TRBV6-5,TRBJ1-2,CASSFGDRMDGYTF
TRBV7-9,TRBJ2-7,CASSPTVGEQYF
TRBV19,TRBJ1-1,CASKETGNTEAFF
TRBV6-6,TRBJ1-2,CASSTGGYTF
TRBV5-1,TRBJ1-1,CASSPQLTGMNTEAFF
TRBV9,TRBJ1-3,CASSVGTGGNGNTIYF
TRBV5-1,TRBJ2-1,CASSFLAGNNEQFF
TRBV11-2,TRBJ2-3,CASRIWGGRGNTDTQYF
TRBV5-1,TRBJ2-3,CASSPFPTDTQYF
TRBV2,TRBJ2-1,CASSEWGGRVANEQFF
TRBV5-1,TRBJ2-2,CASSLDPGPGELFF
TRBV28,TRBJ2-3,CASSLLGTEDTQYF
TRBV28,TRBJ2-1,CASSLFSLTRSHEQFF
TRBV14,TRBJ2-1,CASSQFAAMSYNEQFF
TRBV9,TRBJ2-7,CASSVGGLAGSEQYF
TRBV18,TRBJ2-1,CASSPLDPRDFRSYNEQFF
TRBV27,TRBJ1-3,CASSPPGSSGNTIYF